The sequence of this T cell receptor (beta chain) was determined in a study of blood T cell repertoires in COVID-19. As processed by the authors: Amplified reference gene primers provided the basis for estimating nucleated cell counts. Data came from immunoSEQ multiplex PCR; TCRdb stores just in-frame clones and leaves some out. V and J calls and clone size are as listed in that table; D and trimming were resolved from the DNA. The data show around 14,000 clones, with around 87% seen just once and 2.9% held by the top ten. Losses at the gene ends were 2 bases for V and 6 bases for J; bases not matched to a gene: 3. CDR1 MNHNS and CDR2 SASEGT come from the germline V gene. The CDR3 has 13 amino acids.

The source material was peripheral blood. This TCR came from a human donor in a cohort sampled during active COVID-19. The V call is TRBV6-1, the J call TRBJ1-2; TRBD1 matches at 7 bases. CDR3 in amino acids: CASSETGADGYTF. In nucleotides, the CDR3 is TGTGCCAGCAGTGAAACAGGGGCTGATGGCTACACCTTC.